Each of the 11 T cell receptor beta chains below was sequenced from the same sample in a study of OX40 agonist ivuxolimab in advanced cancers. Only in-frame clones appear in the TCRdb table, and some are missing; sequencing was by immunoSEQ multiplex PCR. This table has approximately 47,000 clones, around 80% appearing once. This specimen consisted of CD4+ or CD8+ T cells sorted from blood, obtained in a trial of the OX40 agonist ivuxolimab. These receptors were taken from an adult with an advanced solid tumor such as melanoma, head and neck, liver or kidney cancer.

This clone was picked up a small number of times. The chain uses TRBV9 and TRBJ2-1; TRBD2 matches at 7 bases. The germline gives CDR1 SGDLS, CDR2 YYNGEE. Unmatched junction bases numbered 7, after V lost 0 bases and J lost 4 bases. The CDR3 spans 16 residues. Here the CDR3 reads CASSVDLAEIYNEQFF. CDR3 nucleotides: TGTGCCAGCAGCGTAGACCTAGCGGAGATTTACAATGAGCAGTTCTTC.

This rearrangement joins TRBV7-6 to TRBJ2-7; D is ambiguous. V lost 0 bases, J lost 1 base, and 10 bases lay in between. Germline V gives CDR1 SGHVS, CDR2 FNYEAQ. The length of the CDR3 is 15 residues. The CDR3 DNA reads TGTGCCAGCAGCTTAGCGCCGGACGCGTCCTACGAGCAGTACTTC. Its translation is CASSLAPDASYEQYF.

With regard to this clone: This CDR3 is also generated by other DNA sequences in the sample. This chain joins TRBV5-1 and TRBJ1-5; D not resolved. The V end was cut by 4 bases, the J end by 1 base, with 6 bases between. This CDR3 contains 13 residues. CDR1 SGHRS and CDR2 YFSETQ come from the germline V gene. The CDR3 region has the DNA TGCGCCAGCAGCCCGGACAGCAATCAGCCCCAGCATTTT. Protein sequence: CASSPDSNQPQHF.

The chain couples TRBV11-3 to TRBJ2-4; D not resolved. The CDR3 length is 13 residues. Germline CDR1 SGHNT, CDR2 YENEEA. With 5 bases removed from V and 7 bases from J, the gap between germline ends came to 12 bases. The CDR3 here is CASSQGANNIQYF. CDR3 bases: TGTGCCAGCAGCCAAGGAGCAAACAACATTCAGTACTTC.

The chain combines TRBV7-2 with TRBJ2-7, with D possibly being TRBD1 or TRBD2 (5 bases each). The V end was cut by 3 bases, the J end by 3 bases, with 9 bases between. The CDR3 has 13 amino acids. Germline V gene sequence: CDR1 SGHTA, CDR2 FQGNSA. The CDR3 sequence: CASSLGPIYEQYF. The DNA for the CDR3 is TGTGCCAGCAGCTTGGGACCTATCTACGAGCAGTACTTC.

CDR3: CASSATLWNTEAFF. The CDR3 coding sequence is TGTGCCAGCAGCGCGACTTTATGGAACACTGAAGCTTTCTTT. The chain employs TRBV5-8 and TRBJ1-1; D is ambiguous. Germline CDR1 SGHTS, CDR2 YDEGEE. V shed 4 bases and J shed 1 base, with 11 bases lying between them. The CDR3 runs to 14 residues.

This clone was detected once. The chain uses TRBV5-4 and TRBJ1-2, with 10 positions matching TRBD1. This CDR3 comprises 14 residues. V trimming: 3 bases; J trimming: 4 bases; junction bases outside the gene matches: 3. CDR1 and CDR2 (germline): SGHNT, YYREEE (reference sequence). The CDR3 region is CASSSGQGRYGYTF. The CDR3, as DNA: TGTGCCAGCAGCTCGGGACAGGGGCGCTATGGCTACACCTTC.

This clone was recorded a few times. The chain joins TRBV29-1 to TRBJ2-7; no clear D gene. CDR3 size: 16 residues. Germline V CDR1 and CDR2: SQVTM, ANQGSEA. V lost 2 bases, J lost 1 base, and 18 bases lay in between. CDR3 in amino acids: CSVESCRRPPSYEQYF. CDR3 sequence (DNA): TGCAGCGTTGAATCTTGCCGACGACCGCCTTCCTACGAGCAGTACTTC.

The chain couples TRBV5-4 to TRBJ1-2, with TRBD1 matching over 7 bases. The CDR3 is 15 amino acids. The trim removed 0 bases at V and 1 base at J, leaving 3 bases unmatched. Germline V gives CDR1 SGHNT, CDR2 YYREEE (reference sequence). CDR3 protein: CASSLVGQVNYGYTF. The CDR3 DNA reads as TGTGCCAGCAGCTTGGTAGGACAGGTTAACTATGGCTACACCTTC.

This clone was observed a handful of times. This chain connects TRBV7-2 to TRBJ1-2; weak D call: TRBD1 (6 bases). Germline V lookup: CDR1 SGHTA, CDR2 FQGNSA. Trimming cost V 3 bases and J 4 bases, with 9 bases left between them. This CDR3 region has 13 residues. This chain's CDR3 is CASSFRQAYGYTF. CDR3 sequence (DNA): TGTGCCAGCAGCTTCCGACAGGCCTATGGCTACACCTTC.

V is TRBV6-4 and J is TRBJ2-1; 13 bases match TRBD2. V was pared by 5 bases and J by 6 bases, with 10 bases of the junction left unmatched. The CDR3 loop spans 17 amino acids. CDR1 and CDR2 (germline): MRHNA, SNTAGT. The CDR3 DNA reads TGTGCCAGCAGTCCGGGACTAGCGGGAAGAACTGGCAATGAGCAGTTCTTC. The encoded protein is CASSPGLAGRTGNEQFF.